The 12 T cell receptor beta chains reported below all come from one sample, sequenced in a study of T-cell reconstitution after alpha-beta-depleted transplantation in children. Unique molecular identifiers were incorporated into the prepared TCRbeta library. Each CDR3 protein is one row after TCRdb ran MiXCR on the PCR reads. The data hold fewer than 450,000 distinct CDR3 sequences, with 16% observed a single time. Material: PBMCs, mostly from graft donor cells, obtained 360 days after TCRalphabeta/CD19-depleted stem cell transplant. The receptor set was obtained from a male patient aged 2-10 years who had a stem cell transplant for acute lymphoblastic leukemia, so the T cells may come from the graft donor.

This chain's CDR3 is CASSLSRRGVLYEQYF. CDR3 nucleotide sequence: TGTGCCAGCAGCCTAAGCAGGCGCGGGGTCCTCTACGAGCAGTACTTC. The V call is TRBV7-9, the J call TRBJ2-7; D possibly corresponds to TRBD2 (6 bases). The V gene lost 5 bases and the J gene lost 3 bases, with 20 bases spanning the gap. This CDR3 region has 16 residues. CDR1 SEHNR and CDR2 FQNEAQ come from the germline V gene (reference sequence).

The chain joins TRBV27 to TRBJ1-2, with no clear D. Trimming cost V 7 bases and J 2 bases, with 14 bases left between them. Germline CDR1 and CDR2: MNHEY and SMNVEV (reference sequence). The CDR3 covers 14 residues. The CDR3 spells CASTASPLNYGYTF. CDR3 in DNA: TGTGCCAGCACCGCCAGTCCCCTAAACTATGGCTACACCTTC.

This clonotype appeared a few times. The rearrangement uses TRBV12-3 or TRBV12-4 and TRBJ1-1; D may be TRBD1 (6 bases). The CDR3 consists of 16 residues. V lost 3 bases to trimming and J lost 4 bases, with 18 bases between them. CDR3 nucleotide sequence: TGTGCCAGCAGTTTTGGGACAAGCACCCCAATCACTGAAGCTTTCTTT. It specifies CASSFGTSTPITEAFF.

The CDR3 sequence: CASSLLGTNSPLHF. CDR3 nucleotides: TGTGCCAGCAGTCTCCTAGGGACCAATTCACCCCTCCACTTT. The chain links TRBV27 to TRBJ1-6; possibly TRBD1 for D (5 bases). CDR3 length equals 14 residues. With 5 bases removed from V and 7 bases from J, the gap between germline ends came to 12 bases. CDR1 is MNHEY and CDR2 is SMNVEV in the germline V gene (reference sequence).

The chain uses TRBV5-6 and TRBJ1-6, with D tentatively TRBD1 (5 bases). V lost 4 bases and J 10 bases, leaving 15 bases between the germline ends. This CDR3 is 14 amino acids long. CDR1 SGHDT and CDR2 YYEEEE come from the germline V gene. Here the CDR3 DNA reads TGTGCCAGCAGCCACGGGACGCCGGGATCACCCCTCCACTTT. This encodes CASSHGTPGSPLHF.

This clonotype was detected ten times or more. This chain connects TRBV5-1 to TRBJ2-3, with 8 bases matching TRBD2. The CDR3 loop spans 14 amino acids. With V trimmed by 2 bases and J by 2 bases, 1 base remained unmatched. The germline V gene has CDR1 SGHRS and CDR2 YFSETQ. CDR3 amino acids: CASSFSGVTDTQYF. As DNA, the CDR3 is TGCGCCAGCAGCTTTAGCGGGGTCACAGATACGCAGTATTTT. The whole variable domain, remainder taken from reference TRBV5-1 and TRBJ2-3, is KAGVTQTPRYLIKTRGQQVTLSCSPISGHRSVSWYQQTPGQGLQFLFEYFSETQRNKGNFPGRFSGRQFSNSRSEMNVSTLELGDSALYLCASSFSGVTDTQYFGPGTRLTVL.

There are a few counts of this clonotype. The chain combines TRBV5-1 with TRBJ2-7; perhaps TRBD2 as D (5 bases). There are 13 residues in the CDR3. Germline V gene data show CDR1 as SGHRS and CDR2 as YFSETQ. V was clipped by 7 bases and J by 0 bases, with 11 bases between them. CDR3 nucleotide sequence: TGCGCCAGCCGAGCGGATAGCTCCTACGAGCAGTACTTC. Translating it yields CASRADSSYEQYF.

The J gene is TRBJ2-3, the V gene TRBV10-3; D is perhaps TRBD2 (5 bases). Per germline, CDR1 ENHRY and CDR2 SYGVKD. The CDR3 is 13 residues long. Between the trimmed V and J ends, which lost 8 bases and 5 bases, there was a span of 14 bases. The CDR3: CAIAGSNGDTQYF. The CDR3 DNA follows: TGTGCCATCGCGGGCAGTAATGGAGATACGCAGTATTTT.

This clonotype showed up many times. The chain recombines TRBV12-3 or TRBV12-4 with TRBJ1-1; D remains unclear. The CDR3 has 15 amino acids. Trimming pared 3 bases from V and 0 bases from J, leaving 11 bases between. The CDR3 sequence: CASSFGQLLNTEAFF. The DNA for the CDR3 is TGTGCCAGCAGTTTTGGTCAACTCCTGAACACTGAAGCTTTCTTT.

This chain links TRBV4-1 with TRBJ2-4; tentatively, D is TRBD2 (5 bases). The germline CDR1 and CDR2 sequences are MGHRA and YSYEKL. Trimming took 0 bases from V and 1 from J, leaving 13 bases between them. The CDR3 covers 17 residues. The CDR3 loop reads CASSQEFWTGAKNIQYF. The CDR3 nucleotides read TGCGCCAGCAGCCAAGAATTTTGGACGGGGGCCAAAAACATTCAGTACTTC.

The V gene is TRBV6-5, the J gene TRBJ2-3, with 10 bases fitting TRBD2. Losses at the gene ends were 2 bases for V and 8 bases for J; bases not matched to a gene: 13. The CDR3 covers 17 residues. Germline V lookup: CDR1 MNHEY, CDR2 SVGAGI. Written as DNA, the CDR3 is TGTGCCAGCAGTTACCTTCAGCGGGAGGGACCTCACAGTACGCAGTATTTT. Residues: CASSYLQREGPHSTQYF.

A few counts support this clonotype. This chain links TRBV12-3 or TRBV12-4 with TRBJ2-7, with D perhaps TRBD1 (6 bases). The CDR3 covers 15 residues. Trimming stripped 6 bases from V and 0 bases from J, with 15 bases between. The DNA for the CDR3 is TGTGCCAGCAGCGCCAACAGGGCTCTCTCCTACGAGCAGTACTTC. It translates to CASSANRALSYEQYF.